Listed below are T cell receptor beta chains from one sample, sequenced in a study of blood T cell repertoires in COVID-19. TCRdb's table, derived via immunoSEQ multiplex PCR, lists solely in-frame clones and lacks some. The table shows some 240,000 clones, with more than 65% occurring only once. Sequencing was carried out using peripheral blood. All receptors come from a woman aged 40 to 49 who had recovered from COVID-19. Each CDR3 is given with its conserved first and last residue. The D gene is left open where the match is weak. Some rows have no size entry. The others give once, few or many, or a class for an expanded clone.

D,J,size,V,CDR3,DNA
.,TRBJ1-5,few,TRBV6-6,CASSYSDSQPQHF,TGTGCCAGCAGTTACTCAGACAGCCAGCCCCAGCATTTT
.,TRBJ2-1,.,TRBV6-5,CASTSLTVNNEQFF,TGTGCCAGCACCAGCCTGACAGTAAACAATGAGCAGTTCTTC
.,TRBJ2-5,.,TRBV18,CASRGTVLQETQYF,TGTGCCAGCCGGGGGACAGTGCTCCAAGAGACCCAGTACTTC
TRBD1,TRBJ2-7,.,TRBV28,CASSRTGGYEQYF,TGTGCCAGCAGTCGGACAGGGGGTTACGAGCAGTACTTC
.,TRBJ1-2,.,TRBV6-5,CASSYSMVGGGYGYTF,TGTGCCAGCAGTTACTCGATGGTCGGGGGAGGCTATGGCTACACCTTC
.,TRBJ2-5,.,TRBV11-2,CASSQGAPMGGETQYF,TGTGCCAGCAGCCAAGGGGCTCCTATGGGGGGAGAGACCCAGTACTTC
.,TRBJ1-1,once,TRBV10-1,CASSFRQDDRSGTEAFF,TGCGCCAGCAGTTTCAGACAGGACGACCGGAGCGGAACTGAAGCTTTCTTT
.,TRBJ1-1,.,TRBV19,CASRDSINTEAFF,TGTGCCAGCCGGGACTCTATTAACACTGAAGCTTTCTTT
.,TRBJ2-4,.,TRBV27,CASSQERGGDIQYF,TGTGCCAGCAGTCAAGAAAGGGGTGGCGACATTCAGTACTTC
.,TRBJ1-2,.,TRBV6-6,CASSGSGVGYTF,TGTGCCAGCAGTGGTTCCGGAGTAGGCTACACCTTC
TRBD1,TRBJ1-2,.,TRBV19,CASRTTGGSGYGYTF,TGTGCCAGTAGAACGACAGGGGGTTCTGGCTATGGCTACACCTTC
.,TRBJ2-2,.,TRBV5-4,CASSLRQRNTGELFF,TGTGCCAGCAGCTTGCGACAGCGTAACACCGGGGAGCTGTTTTTT
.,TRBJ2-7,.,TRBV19,CATRAGSSYEQYF,TGTGCCACCAGAGCTGGGAGCTCCTACGAGCAGTACTTC
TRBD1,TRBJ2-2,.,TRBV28,CASSDGQGVYTGELFF,TGTGCCAGCAGTGATGGACAGGGGGTTTACACCGGGGAGCTGTTTTTT
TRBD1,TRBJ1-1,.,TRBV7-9,CASSSGTGATEAFF,TGTGCCAGCAGCTCAGGGACAGGGGCCACTGAAGCTTTCTTT
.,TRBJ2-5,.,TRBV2,CASTGSMETQYF,TGTGCCAGCACCGGGTCGATGGAGACCCAGTACTTC
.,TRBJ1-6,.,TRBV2,CASSVGGAGNSPLHF,TGTGCCAGCAGTGTAGGGGGGGCCGGTAATTCACCCCTCCACTTT
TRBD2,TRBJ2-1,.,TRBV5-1,CASSSSGGDYNEQFF,TGCGCCAGCAGCTCTAGCGGGGGGGATTACAATGAGCAGTTCTTC
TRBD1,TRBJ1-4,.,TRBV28,CASSTGTGGEKLFF,TGTGCCAGCAGTACCGGGACAGGTGGCGAAAAACTGTTTTTT
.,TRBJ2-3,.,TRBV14,CASSLIDTSTDTQYF,TGTGCCAGCAGCCTCATTGATACTAGCACAGATACGCAGTATTTT
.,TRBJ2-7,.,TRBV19,CASSTQQTGIVHEQYF,TGTGCCAGTAGTACCCAACAGACAGGCATAGTCCACGAGCAGTACTTC
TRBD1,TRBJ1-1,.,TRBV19,CASSDRGTTIEAFF,TGTGCCAGTAGCGACAGGGGGACAACAATTGAAGCTTTCTTT
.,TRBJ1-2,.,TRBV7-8,CASSPRTSGDYGYTF,TGTGCCAGCAGCCCCCGGACGTCAGGGGACTATGGCTACACCTTC
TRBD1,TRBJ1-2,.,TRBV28,CASTRDGQGAYGYTF,TGTGCCAGCACCCGAGACGGACAGGGGGCATATGGCTACACCTTC
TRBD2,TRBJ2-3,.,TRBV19,CASSVTSVADTQYF,TGTGCCAGTAGTGTAACTAGCGTGGCAGATACGCAGTATTTT
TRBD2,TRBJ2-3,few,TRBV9,CASSGRTSGGTRDTQYF,TGTGCCAGCAGCGGCCGTACTAGCGGGGGGACCCGCGATACGCAGTATTTT
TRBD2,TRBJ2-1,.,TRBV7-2,CASSFSGGGYNEQFF,TGTGCCAGCAGCTTTAGCGGGGGGGGCTACAATGAGCAGTTCTTC
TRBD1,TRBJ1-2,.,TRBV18,CASSPLRQGAGYTF,TGTGCCAGCTCACCTTTGAGACAGGGGGCCGGCTACACCTTC
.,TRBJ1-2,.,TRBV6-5,CASSYSIGVNYGYTF,TGTGCCAGCAGTTACTCGATCGGGGTGAACTATGGCTACACCTTC
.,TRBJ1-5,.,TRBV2,CASSPGGNQPQHF,TGTGCCAGCAGCCCCGGGGGGAATCAGCCCCAGCATTTT
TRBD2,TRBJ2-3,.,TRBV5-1,CASSLEALAGDTQYF,TGCGCCAGCAGCTTGGAGGCACTAGCGGGGGATACGCAGTATTTT
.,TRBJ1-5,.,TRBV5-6,CASSLYGGGQPQHF,TGTGCCAGCAGCTTGTACGGGGGGGGTCAGCCCCAGCATTTT
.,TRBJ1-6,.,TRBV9,CASSVAGEYNSPLHF,TGTGCCAGCAGCGTAGCGGGGGAGTATAATTCACCCCTCCACTTT
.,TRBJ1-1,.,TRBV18,CASSPNREGAEAFF,TGTGCCAGCTCACCGAACAGGGAAGGGGCTGAAGCTTTCTTT
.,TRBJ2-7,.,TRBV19,CASSIGTRSAREQYF,TGTGCCAGTAGTATAGGAACAAGGTCGGCGAGGGAGCAGTACTTC
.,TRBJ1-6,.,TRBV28,CASSFSRVGGNYQSLHF,TGTGCCAGCAGTTTCTCTCGGGTGGGAGGGAATTACCAGTCCCTCCACTTT
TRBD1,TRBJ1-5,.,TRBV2,CASIGQAGEPQHF,TGTGCCAGCATAGGACAGGCCGGGGAGCCCCAGCATTTT
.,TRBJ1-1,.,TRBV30,CAWMTQRTEAFF,TGTGCCTGGATGACTCAGAGGACTGAAGCTTTCTTT
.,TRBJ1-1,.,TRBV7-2,CASSLEILMNTEAFF,TGTGCCAGCAGCTTAGAAATCCTTATGAACACTGAAGCTTTCTTT
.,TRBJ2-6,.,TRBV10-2,CASAQGGSAGANVLTF,TGCGCCAGCGCGCAGGGTGGTTCGGCTGGGGCCAACGTCCTGACTTTC
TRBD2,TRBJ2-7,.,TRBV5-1,CASRTEAGVYHEQYF,TGCGCCAGCAGAACTGAGGCGGGGGTCTACCACGAGCAGTACTTC
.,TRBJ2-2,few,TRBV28,CASTRGATGELFF,TGTGCCAGCACCCGCGGGGCTACCGGGGAGCTGTTTTTT
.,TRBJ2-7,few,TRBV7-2,CASSFDDSFYEQYF,TGTGCCAGCAGCTTCGACGACAGTTTCTACGAGCAGTACTTC
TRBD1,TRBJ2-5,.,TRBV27,CASSPWDRIETQYF,TGTGCCAGCAGTCCCTGGGACAGGATAGAGACCCAGTACTTC
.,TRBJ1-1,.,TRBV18,CASRPRGKGGVDTEAFF,TGTGCCAGCCGACCCCGCGGAAAGGGAGGGGTGGACACTGAAGCTTTCTTT
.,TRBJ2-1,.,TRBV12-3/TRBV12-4,CASSLSGYNEQFF,TGTGCCAGCAGTTTATCAGGCTACAATGAGCAGTTCTTC
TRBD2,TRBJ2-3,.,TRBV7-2,CASSSQPGLVDTQYF,TGTGCCAGCAGCTCCCAACCGGGACTAGTGGATACGCAGTATTTT
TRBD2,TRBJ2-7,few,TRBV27,CASSLQAGAYEQYF,TGTGCCAGCAGTTTGCAAGCGGGGGCCTACGAGCAGTACTTC
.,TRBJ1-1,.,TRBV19,CASSLDAGAAHTEAFF,TGTGCCAGTAGTCTAGATGCGGGGGCCGCTCACACTGAAGCTTTCTTT
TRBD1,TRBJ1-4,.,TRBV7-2,CASSLRQGAQSNEKLFF,TGTGCCAGCAGCTTAAGACAGGGGGCGCAGAGTAATGAAAAACTGTTTTTT
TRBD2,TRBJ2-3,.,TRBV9,CASSVMGGSGDTQYF,TGTGCCAGCAGCGTCATGGGGGGGAGCGGAGATACGCAGTATTTT
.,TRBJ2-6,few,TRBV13,CASTNRVPGANVLTF,TGTGCCAGTACAAACAGGGTACCTGGGGCCAACGTCCTGACTTTC